This T cell receptor beta chain was sequenced during a study of T cell responses to AZD1222 COVID-19 vaccine. Study-wide findings and caveats: Researchers report vaccine-associated CD4 TCRs spanning spike, with dominance at 160-218 and 743-854.

Method: immunoSEQ multiplex PCR; TCRdb's copy keeps in-frame clones and lacks some. The sample has around 110,000 clones, almost 95% seen once; the top ten hold 1.6%. The CDR3 is 12 residues long. V lost 5 bases to trimming and J lost 6 bases, with 9 bases between them. Germline values: CDR1 SGHTA, CDR2 FQGTGA. As regards this clone: As yet, its antigen is unknown.

The source was peripheral blood, collected 28 days after the second AZD1222 dose. The chain recombines TRBV7-3 with TRBJ2-3; D remains ambiguous. The sequence was obtained from an adult who received the AZD1222 COVID-19 vaccine. CDR3 in DNA: TGTGCCAGCAGCGTCACCCCGGATACGCAGTATTTT. Translation: CASSVTPDTQYF.